One and the same sample provided the 20 T cell receptor beta chains below, sequenced in a study of CXCR3-negative and CXCR3-positive naive CD8 T cells. General study findings and limits: Higher TRB CDR3 hydrophobicity marked CXCR3-positive naive cells relative to CXCR3-negative naive cells.

Their target antigens are unknown. TRB cDNA was prepared as libraries by UMI-labeled 5' RACE. Reprocessing the 5' RACE reads, TCRdb reports a single entry for every CDR3 protein and omits DNA. This sample's table has 60,000 to 70,000 distinct CDR3 sequences. Sequenced: naive CXCR3+ CD8+ T cells from blood. This sample's subset: CD45RO-CCR7+CD27+CD95- naive CD8+ T cells expressing CXCR3 (TNR3+). Receptors originate from a human donor in good health. Some clones in this sample may be carry-over from other donors' samples.

The rearrangement uses TRBV27 and TRBJ2-1; as DNA is missing, the TRBD2 call by TCRdb cannot be tested. The CDR3 contains 12 residues. CDR1 MNHEY and CDR2 SMNVEV come from the germline V gene (reference sequence). This CDR3 is CASSLPANEQFF.

The V call is TRBV7-3, the J call TRBJ2-7; TCRdb gives TRBD1 as the D gene, but with no DNA this cannot be confirmed. CDR1 SGHTA and CDR2 FQGTGA come from the germline V gene. The CDR3 consists of 14 residues. The chain's CDR3 is CASSSGQGSNEQYF.

The chain has TRBV29-1 and TRBJ1-2. The CDR3 consists of 12 residues. Germline values: CDR1 SQVTM, CDR2 ANQGSEA. CDR3 loop: CSVEGLNYGYTF.

This chain joins TRBV6-2 or TRBV6-3 and TRBJ2-7; the D gene TCRdb calls, TRBD2, cannot be checked with no DNA. Germline V gives CDR1 MNHEY, CDR2 SVGEGT. The CDR3 is made up of 15 amino acids. CDR3 sequence reads: CASRPNSGSGYEQYF.

This chain connects TRBV6-5 to TRBJ2-1. CDR3 length: 15 amino acids. Per germline, CDR1 MNHEY and CDR2 SVGAGI. Here the CDR3 reads CASSYSSNVYNEQFF.

V gene TRBV6-4 combines with J gene TRBJ2-1. Germline V gives CDR1 MRHNA, CDR2 SNTAGT. CDR3 length: 11 residues. This chain's CDR3 is CASSVGHEQFF.

Here the CDR3 reads CSVVGWQGGYTF. The chain combines TRBV29-1 with TRBJ1-2; TCRdb proposes TRBD1, but this gene call is untestable without DNA. CDR3 length equals 12 residues. Germline V lookup: CDR1 SQVTM, CDR2 ANQGSEA.

The V and J genes are TRBV6-2 or TRBV6-3 and TRBJ2-3; TCRdb indicates TRBD1, and absent DNA this call remains unverified. CDR1 is MNHEY and CDR2 is SVGEGT in the germline V gene. CDR3 size: 14 residues. The CDR3 here is CASTRGQGADTQYF.

This chain joins TRBV5-1 and TRBJ1-5; TCRdb selects TRBD1, and the lack of DNA leaves this call unchecked. Germline CDR1 reads SGHRS; CDR2 reads YFSETQ. The CDR3 has 15 residues. The CDR3 is CASSLAGGGSQPQHF.

This CDR3 reads CASSPGTGTLYEQYF. The gene calls are TRBV11-3 and TRBJ2-7; TCRdb outputs TRBD1, but without DNA this stays unchecked. CDR1 is SGHNT and CDR2 is YENEEA in the germline V gene. This CDR3 has 15 amino acids. Supplemented by reference TRBV11-3 and TRBJ2-7, the full variable domain reads EAGVVQSPRYKIIEKKQPVAFWCNPISGHNTLYWYLQNLGQGPELLIRYENEEAVDDSQLPKDRFSAERLKGVDSTLKIQPAELGDSAVYLCASSPGTGTLYEQYFGPGTRLTVT.

The V and J genes are TRBV9 and TRBJ2-7; with no DNA, the TCRdb D assignment of TRBD2 cannot be verified. The CDR3 extends over 16 amino acids. Germline V gene lookup returns CDR1 SGDLS and CDR2 YYNGEE. This CDR3 reads CASSATGTSGSYEQYF. Filled out from reference TRBV9 and TRBJ2-7, the complete variable domain reads DSGVTQTPKHLITATGQRVTLRCSPRSGDLSVYWYQQSLDQGLQFLIQYYNGEERAKGNILERFSAQQFPDLHSELNLSSLELGDSALYFCASSATGTSGSYEQYFGPGTRLTVT.

The chain carries TRBV6-6 and TRBJ2-7. CDR1 and CDR2 (germline): MNHNY, SVGAGI (reference sequence). This CDR3 region has 12 residues. Here the CDR3 reads CASSDRPYEQYF.

The genes are TRBV4-1 and TRBJ2-7; TCRdb's assignment of TRBD1 cannot be checked, as there is no DNA. This CDR3 has 17 amino acids. Looked up from germline, CDR1 is MGHRA and CDR2 is YSYEKL. CDR3 residues: CASSQAKTGVFSYEQYF.

The gene calls are TRBV7-9 and TRBJ2-1; TCRdb returns TRBD1, unconfirmable since there is no DNA. The CDR3 length is 14 residues. Germline assignment: CDR1 SEHNR and CDR2 FQNEAQ (reference sequence). The chain's CDR3 is CASSPGGAVNEQFF.

The V and J genes are TRBV7-6 and TRBJ1-1; TCRdb designates TRBD1, a call that cannot be tested without DNA. Germline CDR1 and CDR2: SGHVS and FNYEAQ. The CDR3 has 15 residues. The CDR3 is CASSPGTGGNTEAFF.

V gene TRBV4-3 combines with J gene TRBJ2-5; the D gene TCRdb calls, TRBD1, cannot be checked with no DNA. The CDR3 loop spans 13 amino acids. Per the germline V gene, CDR1 is LGHNA and CDR2 is YSLEER. CDR3 protein: CASSPWRWDAILF.

V is TRBV29-1 and J is TRBJ2-1; the D call of TRBD1 rests on TCRdb alone, since no DNA is present to check it. The CDR3 totals 14 residues. Looked up from germline, CDR1 is SQVTM and CDR2 is ANQGSEA. The CDR3 reads CSVQGTSSYNEQFF.

The V gene is TRBV20-1, the J gene TRBJ2-7; TCRdb's D call of TRBD1 is untestable without DNA. The CDR3 runs 15 residues. Per the germline V gene, CDR1 is DFQATT and CDR2 is SNEGSKA (reference sequence). CDR3 residues: CSARRPEGASYEQYF.

The V gene is TRBV15, the J gene TRBJ1-2; TCRdb's D gene call, TRBD1, goes unchecked for lack of DNA. This CDR3 comprises 16 residues. Germline V gives CDR1 LNHNV, CDR2 YYDKDF (reference sequence). CDR3 amino acids: CATSTGQLYSFYGYTF.

The chain carries TRBV5-1 and TRBJ2-5; the D call from TCRdb, TRBD2, cannot be confirmed without DNA. The length of the CDR3 is 17 residues. Germline lookup yields CDR1 SGHRS and CDR2 YFSETQ. CDR3 amino acids: CASSFSLGLAGVETQYF.